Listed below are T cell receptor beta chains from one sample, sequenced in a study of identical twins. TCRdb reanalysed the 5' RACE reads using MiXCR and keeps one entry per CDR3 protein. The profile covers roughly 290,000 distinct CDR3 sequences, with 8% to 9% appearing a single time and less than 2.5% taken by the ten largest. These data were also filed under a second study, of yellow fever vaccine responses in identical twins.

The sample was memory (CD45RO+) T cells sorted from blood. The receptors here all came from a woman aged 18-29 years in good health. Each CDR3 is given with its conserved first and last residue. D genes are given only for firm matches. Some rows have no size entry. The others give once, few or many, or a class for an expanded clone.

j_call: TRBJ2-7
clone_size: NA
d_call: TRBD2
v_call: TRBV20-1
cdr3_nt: TGCAGTGCTAGACCTCCTACTAGCGGGAGTGGCAGATACGAGCAGTACTTC
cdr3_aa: CSARPPTSGSGRYEQYF

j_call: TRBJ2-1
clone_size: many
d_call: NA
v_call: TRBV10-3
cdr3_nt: TGTGCCATCATGAGAGGCGGGACGTACAATGAGCAGTTCTTC
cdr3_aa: CAIMRGGTYNEQFF

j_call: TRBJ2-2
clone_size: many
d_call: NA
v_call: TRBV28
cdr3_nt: TGTGCCAGCATCAGTCGAGGGACCGGGGAGCTGTTTTTT
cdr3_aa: CASISRGTGELFF

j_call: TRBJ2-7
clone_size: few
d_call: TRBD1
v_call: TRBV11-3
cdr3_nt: TGTGCCAGCAGCCGACAGGGACAGGGGGCAAGTTCCTACGAGCAGTACTTC
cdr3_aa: CASSRQGQGASSYEQYF

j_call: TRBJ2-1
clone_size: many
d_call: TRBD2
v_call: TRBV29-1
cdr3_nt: TGCAGCGTTTACCACCATAGACTAGCGGGAGATGGACTTTCCTACAATGAGCAGTTCTTC
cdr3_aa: CSVYHHRLAGDGLSYNEQFF

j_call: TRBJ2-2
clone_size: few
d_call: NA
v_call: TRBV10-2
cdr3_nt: TGCGCCAGCATCCTGGAAGAGGGTTTTATCTCCGGGGAGCTGTTTTTT
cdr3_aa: CASILEEGFISGELFF

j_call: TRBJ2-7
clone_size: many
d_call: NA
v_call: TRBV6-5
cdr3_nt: TGTGCCAGCAGTTACTCTAAAGCGGACTACTCCTACGAGCAGTACTTC
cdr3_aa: CASSYSKADYSYEQYF

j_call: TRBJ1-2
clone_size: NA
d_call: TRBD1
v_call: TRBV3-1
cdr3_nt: TGTGCCAGCAGCCCGACAGGGGAGTATTTTGGCTACACCTTC
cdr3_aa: CASSPTGEYFGYTF

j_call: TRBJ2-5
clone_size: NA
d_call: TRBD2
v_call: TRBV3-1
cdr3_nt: TGTGCCAGCAGCCATAGACTAGCGCCTGAAGAGACCCAGTACTTC
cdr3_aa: CASSHRLAPEETQYF

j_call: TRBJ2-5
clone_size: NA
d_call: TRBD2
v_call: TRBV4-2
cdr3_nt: TGTGCCAGCAGCCAAGACGCCACCAAGAGCGGGAGGGTTGGGGAGACCCAGTACTTC
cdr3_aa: CASSQDATKSGRVGETQYF

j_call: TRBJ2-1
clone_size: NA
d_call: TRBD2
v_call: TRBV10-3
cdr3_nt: TGTGCCATCAGTGTCGCTAGCGGGGGTTACAATGAGCAGTTCTTC
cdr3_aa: CAISVASGGYNEQFF

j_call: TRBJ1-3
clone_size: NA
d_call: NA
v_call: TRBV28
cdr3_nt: TGTGCCAGCAGTACCATATCGAGGGTCGGGAACACCATATATTTT
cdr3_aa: CASSTISRVGNTIYF

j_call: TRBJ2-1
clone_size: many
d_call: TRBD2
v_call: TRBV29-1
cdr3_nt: TGCAGCGTAGCGGGGGGCGAGCAGTTCTTC
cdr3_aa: CSVAGGEQFF

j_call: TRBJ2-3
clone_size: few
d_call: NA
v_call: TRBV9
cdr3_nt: TGTGCCAGCAGCGTAGGGGGAGGGGGCGATACGCAGTATTTT
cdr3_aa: CASSVGGGGDTQYF

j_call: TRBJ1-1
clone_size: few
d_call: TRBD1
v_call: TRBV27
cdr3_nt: TGTGCCAGCAGTACAGACAGGGTTGTTGCTTTCTTT
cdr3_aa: CASSTDRVVAFF

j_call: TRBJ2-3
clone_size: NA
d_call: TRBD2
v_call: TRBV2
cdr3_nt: TGTGCCAGCAGACCGGGACTAGGGAGAGATACGCAGTATTTT
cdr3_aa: CASRPGLGRDTQYF

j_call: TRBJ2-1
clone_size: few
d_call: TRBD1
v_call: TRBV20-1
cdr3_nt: TGCAGTGCTAGAGATCCCACAGGGGGAGGTGACGAGCAGTTCTTC
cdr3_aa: CSARDPTGGGDEQFF

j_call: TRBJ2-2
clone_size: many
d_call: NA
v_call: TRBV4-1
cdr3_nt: TGCGCCAGCAGCCAAGTGTTCCGCCAGAACACCGGGGAGCTGTTTTTT
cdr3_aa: CASSQVFRQNTGELFF

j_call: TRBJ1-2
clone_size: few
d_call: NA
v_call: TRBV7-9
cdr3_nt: TGTGCCAGCAGCTCTGGACAGCCCGATGCCCTTGGCTATGGCTACACCTTC
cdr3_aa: CASSSGQPDALGYGYTF

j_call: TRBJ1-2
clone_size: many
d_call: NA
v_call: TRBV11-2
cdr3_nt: TGTGCCAGCAGCTTAGTTTTAAGGGAGGGGATATCGGATGGCTACACCTTC
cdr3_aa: CASSLVLREGISDGYTF

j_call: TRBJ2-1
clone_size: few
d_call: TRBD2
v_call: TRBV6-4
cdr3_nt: TGTGCCAGCAGCGCTAGGGAGGGTGAGCAGTTCTTC
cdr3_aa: CASSAREGEQFF

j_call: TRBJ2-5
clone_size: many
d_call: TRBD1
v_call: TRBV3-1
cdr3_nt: TGTGCCAGCAGCCAACTAGGACAGGGGCAAGAGACCCAGTACTTC
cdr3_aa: CASSQLGQGQETQYF

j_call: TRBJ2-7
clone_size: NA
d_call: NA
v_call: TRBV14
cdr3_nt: TGTGCCAGCAGCCCTCGGGTATCCCTAATTTCCTACGAGCAGTACTTC
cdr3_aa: CASSPRVSLISYEQYF

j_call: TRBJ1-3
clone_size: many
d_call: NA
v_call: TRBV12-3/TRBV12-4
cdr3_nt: TGTGCCAGCACTTTCCTCTATCAATTCTCTGGAAACACCATATATTTT
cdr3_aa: CASTFLYQFSGNTIYF

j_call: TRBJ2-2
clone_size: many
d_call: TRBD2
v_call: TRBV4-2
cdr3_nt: TGTGCCAGCAGCCTTGGTAGCGGGGGGGCGGTCACCGGGGAGCTGTTTTTT
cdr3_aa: CASSLGSGGAVTGELFF

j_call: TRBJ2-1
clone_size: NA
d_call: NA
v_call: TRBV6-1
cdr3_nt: TGTGCCAGCACCTGGGGGGGGAGAGGGGGGGATGAGCAGTTCTTC
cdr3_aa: CASTWGGRGGDEQFF

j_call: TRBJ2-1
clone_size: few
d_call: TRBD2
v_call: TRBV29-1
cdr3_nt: TGCAGCGCCCCAAGGGGGACTAGACAGTACAATGAGCAGTTCTTC
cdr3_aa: CSAPRGTRQYNEQFF

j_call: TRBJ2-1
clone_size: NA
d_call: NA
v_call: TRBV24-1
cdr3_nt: TGTGCCACCAGTGATGCTCTCTCGATCTACAATGAGCAGTTCTTC
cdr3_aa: CATSDALSIYNEQFF

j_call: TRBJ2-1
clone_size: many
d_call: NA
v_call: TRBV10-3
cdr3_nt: TGTGCCTCAAAACTTAGCGGAAGCTCCTACAATGAGCAGTTCTTC
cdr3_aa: CASKLSGSSYNEQFF

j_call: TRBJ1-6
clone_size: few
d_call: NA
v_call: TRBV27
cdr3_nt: TGTGCCAGCAGTTTGGGAGTCTATAATTCACCCCTCCACTTT
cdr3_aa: CASSLGVYNSPLHF

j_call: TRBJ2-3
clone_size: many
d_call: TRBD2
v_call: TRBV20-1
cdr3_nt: TGCAGTGCCCTTACAATAGCGGGGGGGCCCACAGATACGCAGTATTTT
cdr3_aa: CSALTIAGGPTDTQYF

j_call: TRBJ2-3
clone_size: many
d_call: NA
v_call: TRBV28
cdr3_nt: TGTGCCAGCCCGGGGTTCACACACACAGATACGCAGTATTTT
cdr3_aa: CASPGFTHTDTQYF

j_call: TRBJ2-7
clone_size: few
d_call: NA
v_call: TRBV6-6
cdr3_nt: TGTGCCAGCAGGGGGACCCCCGGGGAGCAGTACTTC
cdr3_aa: CASRGTPGEQYF

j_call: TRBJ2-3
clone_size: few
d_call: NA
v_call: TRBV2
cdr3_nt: TGTGCCGTTAAACTAGAGCGCACAGATACGCAGTATTTT
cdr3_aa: CAVKLERTDTQYF

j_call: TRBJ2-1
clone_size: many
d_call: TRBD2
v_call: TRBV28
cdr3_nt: TGTGCCAGCACCCTCGGGGGGGCCACGGTCCTTCAGTTCTTC
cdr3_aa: CASTLGGATVLQFF

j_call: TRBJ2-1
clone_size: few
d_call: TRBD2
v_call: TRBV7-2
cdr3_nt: TGTGCCAGCAGCCCGACTAGCGTCGGTGAGCAGTTCTTC
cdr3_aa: CASSPTSVGEQFF

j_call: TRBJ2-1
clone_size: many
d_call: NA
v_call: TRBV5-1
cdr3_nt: TGCGCCAGCAGCTCAGGGAGCTCCTACAATGAGCAGTTCTTC
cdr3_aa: CASSSGSSYNEQFF

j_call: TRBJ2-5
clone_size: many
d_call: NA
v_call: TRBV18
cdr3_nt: TGTGCCAGCTCACCGGACAATTCAGAGACCCAGTACTTC
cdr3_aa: CASSPDNSETQYF